These T cell receptor beta chains were read from a single sample in a study of shared clonotypes between healthy human individuals. Generated by immunoSEQ multiplex PCR, the TCRdb table keeps only in-frame clones and is missing some. Of approximately 500,000 clones listed, 96% are singletons. Sequencing used naive CD4+ T cells sorted from blood. All receptors come from a woman in her 30s in good health. Each CDR3 is given with its conserved first and last residue. A D gene is named only where the DNA matches it firmly.

TRBV7-2,TRBJ2-7,NA,CASSPAMGTHYEQYF,TGTGCCAGCAGCCCAGCAATGGGGACCCACTACGAGCAGTACTTC
TRBV9,TRBJ2-3,NA,CASSVEVTGAATDTQYF,TGTGCCAGCAGCGTAGAAGTTACGGGAGCAGCCACAGATACGCAGTATTTT
TRBV7-9,TRBJ2-3,NA,CAARGSGTDTQYF,TGTGCCGCGAGGGGCTCGGGCACAGATACGCAGTATTTT
TRBV28,TRBJ1-6,NA,CASTPDSLAYNSPLHF,TGTGCCAGCACTCCGGACTCACTGGCCTATAATTCACCCCTCCACTTT
TRBV5-1,TRBJ2-1,TRBD1,CASSYSGQGVSYNEQFF,TGCGCCAGCAGCTACTCGGGACAGGGGGTATCATACAATGAGCAGTTCTTC
TRBV15,TRBJ1-6,NA,CATSRETVDNNSPLHF,TGTGCCACCAGCAGAGAGACCGTTGACAATAATTCACCCCTCCACTTT
TRBV5-4,TRBJ2-7,TRBD2,CASSQLTPGGRPLEQYF,TGTGCCAGCAGCCAACTCACGCCTGGCGGGAGGCCCTTGGAGCAGTACTTC
TRBV19,TRBJ1-1,TRBD1,CASSPGGHRNTEAFF,TGTGCCAGTAGTCCAGGGGGACACCGGAACACTGAAGCTTTCTTT
TRBV18,TRBJ2-1,TRBD2,CASSPQEGGVYNEQFF,TGTGCCAGCTCACCACAAGAGGGAGGGGTCTACAATGAGCAGTTCTTC
TRBV5-1,TRBJ1-2,TRBD1,CASSLGRGTATHGYTF,TGCGCCAGCAGCTTGGGCAGGGGGACGGCTACTCATGGCTACACCTTC
TRBV7-9,TRBJ2-6,NA,CASSTRSSGANVLTF,TGTGCCAGCAGCACCCGGAGCTCTGGGGCCAACGTCCTGACTTTC
TRBV7-9,TRBJ2-2,TRBD1,CASSPFQGQGITGELFF,TGTGCCAGCAGCCCTTTCCAGGGACAGGGTATCACTGGGGAGCTGTTTTTT
TRBV5-4,TRBJ1-1,NA,CASTTDRSRSNTEAFF,TGTGCCAGCACCACGGACAGATCAAGATCGAACACTGAAGCTTTCTTT
TRBV13,TRBJ2-3,NA,CASSLGVKNTDTQYF,TGTGCCAGCAGCTTAGGTGTCAAAAACACAGATACGCAGTATTTT
TRBV5-1,TRBJ2-3,TRBD2,CASSIRLAGTDTQYF,TGCGCCAGCAGCATACGACTAGCGGGCACAGATACGCAGTATTTT
TRBV28,TRBJ2-7,TRBD2,CASRWTSGRSYEQYF,TGTGCCAGCAGGTGGACTAGCGGGCGATCCTACGAGCAGTACTTC
TRBV7-3,TRBJ2-1,TRBD2,CASSPYPLAGNEQFF,TGTGCCAGCAGCCCCTACCCTTTAGCGGGAAATGAGCAGTTCTTC
TRBV19,TRBJ1-5,TRBD1,CASTSDRASNQPQHF,TGTGCCAGTACCTCGGACAGGGCGAGCAATCAGCCCCAGCATTTT
TRBV6-5,TRBJ1-5,NA,CASSYSRRDQPQHF,TGTGCCAGCAGTTACTCGCGGCGCGATCAGCCCCAGCATTTT